The 18 T cell receptor beta chains in this list originate from one sample, sequenced in a study of blood T cell repertoires in COVID-19. Measured with immunoSEQ multiplex PCR; TCRdb has only the in-frame clones, and not every one. The table lists over 70,000 clones, around 76% of them singletons, with roughly 15% in the top ten. Sequencing input: peripheral blood. The origin of the receptors is a man between 65 and 79 years old with active or convalescent COVID-19.

The chain joins TRBV28 to TRBJ2-1, with 8 positions matching TRBD2. The trim removed 6 bases at V and 6 bases at J, leaving 10 bases unmatched. This CDR3 spans 15 amino acids. Germline CDR1 MDHEN, CDR2 SYDVKM. The CDR3 DNA reads TGTGCCAGCAGCCGGATTAGCGGGGCGTCCAATGAGCAGTTCTTC. Its protein product is CASSRISGASNEQFF.

This clone was observed a handful of times. This chain uses TRBV9 with TRBJ1-2, with TRBD1 matching over 10 bases. Germline CDR1 and CDR2: SGDLS and YYNGEE. CDR3 length equals 15 residues. Trimming at V came to 4 bases and at J to 8 bases, leaving 11 bases not matched to a gene. The DNA for the CDR3 is TGTGCCAGCAGCTCCACCGACAGGGGGCGCGTCGGCTACACCTTC. Translation: CASSSTDRGRVGYTF.

V gene TRBV5-1 combines with J gene TRBJ1-1, with 9 bases aligning to TRBD1. CDR1 SGHRS and CDR2 YFSETQ come from the germline V gene. The CDR3 length is 14 residues. With 3 bases clipped from V and 11 bases from J, the junction kept 11 bases outside the gene matches. In DNA form, the CDR3 reads TGCGCCAGCAGCTCTCCGGGACAGGGTCCTGGCGCTTTCTTT. This sequence encodes CASSSPGQGPGAFF.

The chain has TRBV29-1 and TRBJ1-5, with D perhaps matching TRBD1 (6 bases). The CDR3 is 13 residues long. Germline lookup yields CDR1 SQVTM and CDR2 ANQGSEA. Trimming pared 4 bases from V and 6 bases from J, leaving 13 bases between. CDR3 bases: TGCAGCGTTGGGGGGGGCCGGGGTCAGCCCCAGCATTTT. Translation: CSVGGGRGQPQHF.

V and J are TRBV18 and TRBJ2-7; 8 bases map to TRBD1. CDR1 is KGHSH, CDR2 LQKENI, per germline. Unmatched junction bases numbered 4, after V lost 3 bases and J lost 6 bases. The CDR3 spans 13 residues. CDR3 in amino acids: CASSPTGDSEQYF. The DNA for the CDR3 is TGTGCCAGCTCACCGACAGGGGATAGCGAGCAGTACTTC.

The chain couples TRBV10-3 to TRBJ2-7; tentative D call: TRBD1 (6 bases). V lost 4 bases, J lost 0 bases, and 16 bases lay in between. This CDR3 comprises 16 residues. The germline V gene encodes CDR1 ENHRY and CDR2 SYGVKD. CDR3 sequence: CAISGARGGSSYEQYF. The CDR3 coding sequence is TGTGCCATCAGTGGGGCAAGAGGGGGAAGCTCCTACGAGCAGTACTTC.

The chain links TRBV5-5 to TRBJ1-2, with TRBD1 identical over 7 bases. Germline CDR1 is SGHKS and CDR2 is YYEKEE (reference sequence). This CDR3 has 15 residues. Trimming removed 5 bases from V and 7 bases from J; junction bases left unmatched: 14. The CDR3 loop reads CASSQQYQGGGGYTF. DNA for the CDR3: TGTGCCAGCAGTCAGCAATATCAGGGGGGAGGTGGCTACACCTTC. The full variable domain, its missing parts supplied by reference TRBV5-5 and TRBJ1-2, is DAGVTQSPTHLIKTRGQQVTLRCSPISGHKSVSWYQQVLGQGPQFIFQYYEKEERGRGNFPDRFSARQFPNYSSELNVNALLLGDSALYLCASSQQYQGGGGYTFGSGTRLTVV.

This clone has just a few counts. The J gene is TRBJ2-3, the V gene TRBV2, with D unresolved. This CDR3 has 14 amino acids. The germline V gene has CDR1 SNHLY and CDR2 FYNNEI. The V and J ends lost 1 base and 1 base respectively, with 6 bases between them. The CDR3 here is CASSEGHGTDTQYF. The DNA for the CDR3 is TGTGCCAGCAGTGAAGGGCATGGCACAGATACGCAGTATTTT. Variable domain in full (rest from reference TRBV2 and TRBJ2-3): EPEVTQTPSHQVTQMGQEVILRCVPISNHLYFYWYRQILGQKVEFLVSFYNNEISEKSEIFDDQFSVERPDGSNFTLKIRSTKLEDSAMYFCASSEGHGTDTQYFGPGTRLTVL.

Comments on this clone: An end of the junction differs from the germline gene, which may be a read error. This chain connects TRBV4-1 to TRBJ2-7; D unclear. Germline CDR1 is MGHRA and CDR2 is YSYEKL. The CDR3 has 15 residues. The CDR3: CASSQDGFGLVPNHF. The CDR3 nucleotides are TGCGCCAGCAGCCAAGACGGGTTCGGTTTAGTGCCCAACCACTTC.

This chain uses TRBV4-1 with TRBJ2-5; D is perhaps TRBD1 (5 bases). The CDR3 contains 12 residues. V was trimmed by 3 bases and J by 5 bases, leaving 7 bases between them. Looked up from germline, CDR1 is MGHRA and CDR2 is YSYEKL. The CDR3 here is CASSQGLETQYF. DNA of the CDR3: TGCGCCAGCAGCCAGGGGCTGGAGACCCAGTACTTC.

J is TRBJ2-5 and V is TRBV9; maybe TRBD1 (5 bases). There are 13 residues in the CDR3. Deletions cut 0 bases from V and 5 bases from J, with 8 bases between. Germline CDR1 and CDR2: SGDLS and YYNGEE. CDR3 in amino acids: CASSVGGVETQYF. As DNA, the CDR3 is TGTGCCAGCAGCGTAGGGGGCGTGGAGACCCAGTACTTC.

The chain carries TRBV2 and TRBJ2-7; 7 positions agree with TRBD1. CDR1 and CDR2 from the germline V gene are SNHLY and FYNNEI. V gave up 6 bases and J gave up 7 bases; unmatched junction bases: 15. The length of the CDR3 is 15 residues. CDR3 residues: CASRETDRSSGEQYF. The CDR3 DNA follows: TGTGCCAGCAGAGAGACGGACAGGTCGTCGGGAGAGCAGTACTTC.

The rearrangement links TRBV4-2 to TRBJ2-1; 10 nucleotides match TRBD2. This CDR3 is 17 amino acids long. V was pared by 6 bases and J by 0 bases, with 8 bases of the junction left unmatched. Germline CDR1 and CDR2: LGHNA and YNFKEQ. The CDR3 is CASSSRSSGSSYNEQFF. In nucleotides, the CDR3 is TGTGCCAGCAGTTCACGTTCTAGCGGGAGCTCCTACAATGAGCAGTTCTTC.

V is TRBV5-1 and J is TRBJ2-7, with D hard to call. Germline loops: CDR1 SGHRS, CDR2 YFSETQ. CDR3 length equals 14 residues. V was shortened by 0 bases and J by 8 bases, with 15 bases between the two germline ends. In DNA, the CDR3 is TGCGCCAGCAGCTTGGATCCAGCCCGCGGAAAGCAGTACTTC. It translates to CASSLDPARGKQYF.

This sequence joins TRBV28 and TRBJ1-5; D remains unclear. The CDR3 sequence is 15 residues long. V was shortened by 7 bases and J by 2 bases, with 15 bases between the two germline ends. From germline, CDR1 is MDHEN and CDR2 SYDVKM. CDR3 DNA sequence: TGTGCCAGCACCCCGGGCGGGATTGGCAATCAGCCCCAGCATTTT. Protein sequence: CASTPGGIGNQPQHF.

The sample holds a few counts of this clone. The V gene is TRBV2, the J gene TRBJ1-1; D not resolved. This CDR3 spans 13 amino acids. Trimming removed 0 bases from V and 3 bases from J, with 5 bases in between. Germline V CDR1 and CDR2: SNHLY, FYNNEI. The CDR3 DNA sequence: TGTGCCAGCAGTGAAGCCCGGGACACTGAAGCTTTCTTT. This gives the protein CASSEARDTEAFF.

This clone occurred once. The V gene is TRBV2, the J gene TRBJ1-5; the D gene is possibly TRBD1 (6 bases). V lost 6 bases and J lost 11, with 11 bases in between. Germline V gene data show CDR1 as SNHLY and CDR2 as FYNNEI. The CDR3 has 11 residues. In nucleotides, the CDR3 is TGTGCCAGCAGAGTACAGGGAGCCCAGCATTTT. Protein sequence: CASRVQGAQHF.

This chain joins TRBV7-9 and TRBJ1-2; possible D gene TRBD1, 6 bases. Looked up from germline, CDR1 is SEHNR and CDR2 is FQNEAQ (reference sequence). Trimming pared 5 bases from V and 8 bases from J, leaving 27 bases between. The CDR3 is 17 residues long. The DNA for the CDR3 is TGTGCCAGCAGCAGCGGGGGGTTACAGGGAAGCCGGTCCGGCTACACCTTC. Its translation: CASSSGGLQGSRSGYTF.